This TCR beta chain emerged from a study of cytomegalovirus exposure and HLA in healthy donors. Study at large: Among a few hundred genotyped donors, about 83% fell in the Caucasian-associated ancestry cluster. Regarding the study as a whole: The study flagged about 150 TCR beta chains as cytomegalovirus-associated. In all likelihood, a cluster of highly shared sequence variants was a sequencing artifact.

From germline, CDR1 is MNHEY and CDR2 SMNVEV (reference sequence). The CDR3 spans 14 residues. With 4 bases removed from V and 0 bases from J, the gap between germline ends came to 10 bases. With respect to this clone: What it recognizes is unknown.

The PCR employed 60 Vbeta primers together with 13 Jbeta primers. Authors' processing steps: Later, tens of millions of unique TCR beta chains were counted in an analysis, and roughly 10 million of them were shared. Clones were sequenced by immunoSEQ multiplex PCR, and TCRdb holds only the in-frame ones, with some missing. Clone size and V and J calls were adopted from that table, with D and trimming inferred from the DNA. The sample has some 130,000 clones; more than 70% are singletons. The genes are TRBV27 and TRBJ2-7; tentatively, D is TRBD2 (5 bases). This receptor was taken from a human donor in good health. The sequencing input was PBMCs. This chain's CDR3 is CASSWAEGSYEQYF. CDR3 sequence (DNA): TGTGCCAGCAGTTGGGCAGAGGGCTCCTACGAGCAGTACTTC.